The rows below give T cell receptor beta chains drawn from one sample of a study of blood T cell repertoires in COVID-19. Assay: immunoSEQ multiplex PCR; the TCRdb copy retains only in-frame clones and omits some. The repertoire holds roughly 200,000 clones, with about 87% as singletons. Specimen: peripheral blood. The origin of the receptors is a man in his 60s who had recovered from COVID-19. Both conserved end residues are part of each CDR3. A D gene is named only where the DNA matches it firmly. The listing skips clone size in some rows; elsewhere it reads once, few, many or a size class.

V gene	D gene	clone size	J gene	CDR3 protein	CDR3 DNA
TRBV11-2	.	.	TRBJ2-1	CASSLEVSGPYNEQFF	TGTGCCAGCAGCTTAGAAGTTAGCGGTCCCTACAATGAGCAGTTCTTC
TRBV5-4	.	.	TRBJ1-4	CASGKGGEDEKLFF	TGTGCCAGCGGTAAAGGAGGGGAAGATGAAAAACTGTTTTTT
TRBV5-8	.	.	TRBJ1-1	CASSSPGLMNTEAFF	TGTGCCAGCAGCTCCCCAGGATTAATGAACACTGAAGCTTTCTTT
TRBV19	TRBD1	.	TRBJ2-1	CASSGQGHAEYNEQFF	TGTGCCAGTAGTGGACAGGGGCACGCAGAATACAATGAGCAGTTCTTC
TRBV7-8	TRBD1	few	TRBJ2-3	CASSLRTGGSGDTQYF	TGTGCCAGCAGCTTAAGGACAGGGGGCTCGGGAGATACGCAGTATTTT
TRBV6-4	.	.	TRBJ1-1	CASRQAGNTEAFF	TGTGCCAGTCGTCAGGCAGGGAACACTGAAGCTTTCTTT
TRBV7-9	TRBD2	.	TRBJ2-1	CASSFSSGGHNEQFF	TGTGCCAGCAGCTTCTCTTCGGGAGGACACAATGAGCAGTTCTTC
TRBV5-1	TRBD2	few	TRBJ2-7	CASSESGGLSYEQYF	TGCGCCAGCAGCGAAAGCGGGGGTCTCTCCTACGAGCAGTACTTC
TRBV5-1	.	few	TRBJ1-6	CASSLSEDSPLHF	TGCGCCAGCAGCCTCTCTGAGGATTCACCCCTCCACTTT
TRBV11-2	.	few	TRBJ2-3	CASSFQSTDTQYF	TGTGCCAGCAGCTTCCAGAGCACAGATACGCAGTATTTT
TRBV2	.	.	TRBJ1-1	CASREQGWRTEAFF	TGTGCCAGCAGGGAACAGGGTTGGCGCACTGAAGCTTTCTTT
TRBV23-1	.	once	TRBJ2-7	CASTQTGEQYF	TGCGCCAGCACCCAAACCGGCGAGCAGTACTTC
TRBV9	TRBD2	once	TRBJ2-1	CASSVRAGGPENEQFF	TGTGCCAGCAGCGTAAGAGCGGGGGGGCCTGAGAATGAGCAGTTCTTC
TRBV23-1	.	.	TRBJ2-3	CASSQSSDRRRADTQYF	TGCGCCAGCAGTCAATCAAGCGACAGGCGACGCGCAGATACGCAGTATTTT
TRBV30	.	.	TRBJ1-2	CAWSPPLTRGGYTF	TGTGCCTGGTCCCCCCCCTTGACACGAGGGGGCTACACCTTC
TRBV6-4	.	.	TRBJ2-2	CASSDSSGNTGELFF	TGTGCCAGCAGTGACTCTAGCGGGAACACCGGGGAGCTGTTTTTT
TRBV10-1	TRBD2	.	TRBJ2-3	CASSAGTTSGNGDTQYF	TGCGCCAGCAGTGCGGGAACGACTAGCGGGAATGGAGATACGCAGTATTTT
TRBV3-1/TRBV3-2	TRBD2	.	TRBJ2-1	CASSRTNLAGGLFYNEQFF	TGTGCCAGCAGCCGTACTAATCTAGCGGGAGGGCTTTTCTACAATGAGCAGTTCTTC
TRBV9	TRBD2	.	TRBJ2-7	CASSVLAGRGYEQYF	TGTGCCAGCAGCGTGTTAGCGGGGAGAGGTTACGAGCAGTACTTC
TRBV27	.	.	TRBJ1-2	CASSTLAGNYGYTF	TGTGCCAGCAGTACCCTGGCAGGGAACTATGGCTACACCTTC
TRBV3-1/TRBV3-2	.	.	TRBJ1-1	CASHPSGVNTEAFF	TGTGCCAGCCATCCTTCAGGGGTGAACACTGAAGCTTTCTTT
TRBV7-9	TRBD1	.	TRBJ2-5	CASSLGDSLGQETQYF	TGTGCCAGCAGCTTAGGGGACAGTCTGGGCCAAGAGACCCAGTACTTC
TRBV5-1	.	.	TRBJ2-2	CASSLDSLNTGELFF	TGCGCCAGCAGCTTGGATAGCCTGAACACCGGGGAGCTGTTTTTT
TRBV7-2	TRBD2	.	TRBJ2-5	CASSPRVGGAQETQYF	TGTGCCAGCAGCCCCCGAGTCGGGGGGGCCCAAGAGACCCAGTACTTC
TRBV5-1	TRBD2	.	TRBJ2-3	CASSISGASTDTQYF	TGCGCCAGCTCTATTAGCGGGGCTAGCACAGATACGCAGTATTTT
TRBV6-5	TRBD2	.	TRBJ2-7	CASRGSGGVHEQYF	TGTGCCAGCAGGGGTAGCGGGGGGGTTCACGAGCAGTACTTC
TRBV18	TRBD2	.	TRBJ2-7	CASSETSGSYEQYF	TGTGCCAGCTCAGAAACTAGCGGGAGCTACGAGCAGTACTTC
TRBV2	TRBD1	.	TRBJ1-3	CASSEARGQGGGNTIYF	TGTGCCAGCAGTGAAGCCCGTGGCCAGGGGGGTGGAAACACCATATATTTT
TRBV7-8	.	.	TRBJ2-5	CASSLVSETQYF	TGTGCCAGCAGCTTAGTATCGGAGACCCAGTACTTC
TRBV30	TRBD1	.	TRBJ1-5	CAWATGPTQPQHF	TGTGCCTGGGCGACAGGGCCGACTCAGCCCCAGCATTTT
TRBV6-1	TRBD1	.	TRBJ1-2	CASSELDRENYGYTF	TGTGCCAGCAGTGAATTGGACAGGGAGAACTATGGCTACACCTTC
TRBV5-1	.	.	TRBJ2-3	CASSLAGDTQYF	TGCGCCAGCAGCTTGGCAGGAGATACGCAGTATTTT
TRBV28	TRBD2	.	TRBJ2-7	CASRGETSGNYEQYF	TGTGCCAGCAGGGGGGAGACTAGCGGAAACTACGAGCAGTACTTC
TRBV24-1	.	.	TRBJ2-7	CATSDFRDEQYF	TGTGCCACCAGTGATTTCAGGGACGAGCAGTACTTC
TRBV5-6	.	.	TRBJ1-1	CASSRTLNTEAFF	TGTGCCAGCAGCCGGACACTGAACACTGAAGCTTTCTTT
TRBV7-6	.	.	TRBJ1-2	CASSLGPGGPYGYTF	TGTGCCAGCAGCTTAGGCCCTGGAGGGCCCTATGGCTACACCTTC
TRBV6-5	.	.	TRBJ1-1	CASTPRIGFPEAFF	TGTGCCTCAACCCCGAGGATTGGGTTTCCAGAAGCTTTCTTT
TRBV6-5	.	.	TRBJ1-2	CASSYDRTFGYTF	TGTGCCAGCAGTTACGACAGGACCTTCGGCTACACCTTC
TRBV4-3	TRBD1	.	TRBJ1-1	CASSQGRGRSDTEAFF	TGCGCCAGCAGCCAAGGGAGGGGGCGGTCGGACACTGAAGCTTTCTTT
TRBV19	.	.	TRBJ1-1	CASSIFQATAPEAFF	TGTGCCAGTAGTATATTCCAGGCAACTGCTCCTGAAGCTTTCTTT
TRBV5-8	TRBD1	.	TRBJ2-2	CASSLGTGTNTGELFF	TGTGCCAGCAGCTTGGGGACAGGGACGAACACCGGGGAGCTGTTTTTT
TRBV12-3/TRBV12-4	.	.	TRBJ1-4	CASSLRGREKLFF	TGTGCCAGCAGTCTGCGGGGAAGGGAAAAACTGTTTTTT
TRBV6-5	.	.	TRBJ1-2	CASRLDLNYGYTF	TGTGCCAGCAGGCTAGATCTTAACTATGGCTACACCTTC
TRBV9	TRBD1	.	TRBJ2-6	CASSVGQGPSAAGANVLTF	TGTGCCAGCAGCGTCGGACAGGGTCCCTCCGCGGCTGGGGCCAACGTCCTGACTTTC
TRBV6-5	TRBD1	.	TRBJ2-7	CASSYSGTGLYEQYF	TGTGCCAGCAGTTATTCCGGGACAGGCCTCTACGAGCAGTACTTC
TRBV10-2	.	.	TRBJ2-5	CASSVGGFQETQYF	TGCGCCAGCAGTGTTGGCGGGTTCCAAGAGACCCAGTACTTC
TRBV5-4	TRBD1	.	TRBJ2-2	CASSWGLGTGNGGELFF	TGTGCCAGCAGCTGGGGGCTAGGGACAGGGAACGGCGGGGAGCTGTTTTTT
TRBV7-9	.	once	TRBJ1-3	CASSSPPGSFSGNTIYF	TGTGCCAGCAGCTCCCCCCCCGGGAGTTTCTCTGGAAACACCATATATTTT
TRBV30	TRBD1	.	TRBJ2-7	CAWSGAWDRGYEQYF	TGTGCCTGGAGCGGGGCATGGGACAGGGGATACGAGCAGTACTTC
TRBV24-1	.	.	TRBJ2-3	CATSARGDTQYF	TGTGCCACCAGCGCTAGGGGGGATACGCAGTATTTT
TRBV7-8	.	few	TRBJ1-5	CASSSDSHNQPQHF	TGTGCCAGCAGTTCCGACAGCCACAATCAGCCCCAGCATTTT
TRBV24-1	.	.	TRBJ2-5	CATSDPTRGETQYF	TGTGCCACCAGTGATCCGACTAGGGGAGAGACCCAGTACTTC
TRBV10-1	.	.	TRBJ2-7	CASSDPGSYEQYF	TGCGCCAGCAGTGATCCAGGGTCCTACGAGCAGTACTTC
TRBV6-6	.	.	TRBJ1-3	CASSSGSGNTIYF	TGTGCCAGCAGCAGTGGCTCTGGAAACACCATATATTTT
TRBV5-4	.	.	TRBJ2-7	CASSSKETVGYEQYF	TGTGCCAGCAGCTCCAAAGAGACAGTAGGGTACGAGCAGTACTTC
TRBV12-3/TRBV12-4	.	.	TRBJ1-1	CASSFQYTEAFF	TGTGCCAGCAGTTTCCAATACACTGAAGCTTTCTTT